The following is a TCR beta chain sequence with its context. The antigen remains undetermined. This record comes from a study of cytomegalovirus exposure and HLA in healthy donors. Overall study context: The use of the same platform for the approximately 130 validation repertoires and the approximately 670 first-cohort repertoires was reported by a later analysis. Findings and caveats of the study: Cytomegalovirus association was assigned to about 180 TCR beta chains. Most TCR sequences showed up rarely, but some public TCRs showed up in many donors.

Clones were read by immunoSEQ multiplex PCR, and TCRdb kept only the in-frame ones, dropping some. The sample yields approximately 82,000 clones, about 92% seen once. This CDR3 spans 17 amino acids. CDR1 is LNHDA and CDR2 is SQIVND in the germline V gene (reference sequence). Trimming removed 7 bases from V and 3 bases from J; junction bases left unmatched: 12. This rearrangement joins TRBV19 to TRBJ1-3, with 10 positions matching TRBD1. This clonotype was obtained from a man younger than 35 in good health and CMV-seronegative. The material sequenced was PBMCs. CDR3 sequence reads: CASTPGTGVIGGNTIYF. The CDR3 region has the DNA TGTGCCAGTACGCCCGGGACAGGGGTTATTGGTGGAAACACCATATATTTT.